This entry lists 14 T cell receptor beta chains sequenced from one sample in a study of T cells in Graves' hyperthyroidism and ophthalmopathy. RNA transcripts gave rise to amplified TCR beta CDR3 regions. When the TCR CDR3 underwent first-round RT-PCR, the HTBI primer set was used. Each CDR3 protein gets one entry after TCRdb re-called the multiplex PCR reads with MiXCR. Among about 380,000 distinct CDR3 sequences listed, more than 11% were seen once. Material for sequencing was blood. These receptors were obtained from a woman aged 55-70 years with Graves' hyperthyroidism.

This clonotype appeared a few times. The CDR3 is CASSSSVRSMSYGYTF. In DNA form, the CDR3 reads TGTGCCAGCAGTTCCTCGGTTAGGTCCATGAGCTATGGCTACACCTTC. The rearrangement uses TRBV27 and TRBJ1-2; D gene unclear. Per germline, CDR1 MNHEY and CDR2 SMNVEV (reference sequence). The CDR3 loop spans 16 amino acids. The V end lost 4 bases, the J end lost 4 bases, and 19 bases lay between the germline ends.

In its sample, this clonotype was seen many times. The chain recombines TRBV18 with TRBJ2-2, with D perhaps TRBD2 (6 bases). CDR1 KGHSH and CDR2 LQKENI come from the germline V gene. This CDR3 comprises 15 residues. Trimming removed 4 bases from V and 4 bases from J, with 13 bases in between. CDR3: CASSRIGDFTGELFF. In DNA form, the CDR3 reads TGTGCCAGCTCACGCATCGGGGACTTCACCGGGGAGCTGTTTTTT. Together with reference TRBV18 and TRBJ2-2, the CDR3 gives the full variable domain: NAGVMQNPRHLVRRRGQEARLRCSPMKGHSHVYWYRQLPEEGLKFMVYLQKENIIDESGMPKERFSAEFPKEGPSILRIQQVVRGDSAAYFCASSRIGDFTGELFFGEGSRLTVL.

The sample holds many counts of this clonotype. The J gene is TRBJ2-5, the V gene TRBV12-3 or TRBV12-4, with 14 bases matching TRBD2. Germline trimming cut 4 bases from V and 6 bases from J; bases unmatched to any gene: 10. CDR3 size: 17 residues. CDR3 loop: CASSSVPGLAGAQTQYF. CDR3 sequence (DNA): TGTGCCAGCAGTTCGGTCCCGGGACTAGCGGGAGCCCAGACCCAGTACTTC.

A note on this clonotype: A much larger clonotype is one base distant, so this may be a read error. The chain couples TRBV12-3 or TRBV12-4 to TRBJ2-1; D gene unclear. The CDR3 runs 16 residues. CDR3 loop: CASATAPWSSMDEQLF. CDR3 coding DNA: TGTGCCAGCGCAACTGCCCCCTGGAGTTCGATGGATGAGCAGCTCTTC.

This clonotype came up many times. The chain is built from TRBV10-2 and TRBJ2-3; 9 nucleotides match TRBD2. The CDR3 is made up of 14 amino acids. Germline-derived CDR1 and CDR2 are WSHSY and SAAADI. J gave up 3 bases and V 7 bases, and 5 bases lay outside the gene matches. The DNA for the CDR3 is TGCGCCAGCACGACAGCGGGAGGAACAGATACGCAGTATTTT. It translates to CASTTAGGTDTQYF.

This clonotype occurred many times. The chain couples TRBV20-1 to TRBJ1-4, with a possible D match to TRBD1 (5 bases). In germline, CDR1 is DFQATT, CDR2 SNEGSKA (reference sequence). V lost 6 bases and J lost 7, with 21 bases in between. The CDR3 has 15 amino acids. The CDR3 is CSAPHRSQGGEKLFF. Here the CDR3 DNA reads TGCAGTGCCCCCCATCGGTCGCAGGGAGGTGAAAAACTGTTTTTT.

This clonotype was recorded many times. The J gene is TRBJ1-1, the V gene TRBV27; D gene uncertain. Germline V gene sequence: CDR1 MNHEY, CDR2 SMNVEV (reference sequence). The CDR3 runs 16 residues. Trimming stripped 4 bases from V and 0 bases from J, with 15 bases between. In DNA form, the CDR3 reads TGTGCCAGCAGTTCCCTTTCAGAGACGGTGAACACTGAAGCTTTCTTT. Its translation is CASSSLSETVNTEAFF.

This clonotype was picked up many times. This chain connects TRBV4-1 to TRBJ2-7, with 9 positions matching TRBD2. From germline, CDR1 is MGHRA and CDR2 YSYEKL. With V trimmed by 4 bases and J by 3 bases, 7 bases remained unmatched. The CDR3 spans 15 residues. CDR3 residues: CASSPSGLAVYEQYF. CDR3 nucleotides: TGCGCCAGCAGCCCGTCGGGACTAGCCGTCTACGAGCAGTACTTC.

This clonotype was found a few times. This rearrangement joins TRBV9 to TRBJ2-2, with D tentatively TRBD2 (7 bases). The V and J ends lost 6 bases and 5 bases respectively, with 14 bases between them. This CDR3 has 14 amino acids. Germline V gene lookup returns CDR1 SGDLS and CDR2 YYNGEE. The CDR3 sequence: CASTQGRGTGELFF. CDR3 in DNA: TGTGCCAGCACCCAGGGGAGGGGGACCGGGGAGCTGTTTTTT.

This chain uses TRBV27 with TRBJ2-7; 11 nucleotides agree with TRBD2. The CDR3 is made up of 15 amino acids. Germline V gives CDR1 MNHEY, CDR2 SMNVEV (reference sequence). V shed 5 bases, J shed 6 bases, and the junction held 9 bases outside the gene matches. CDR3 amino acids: CASSPSLAGGSEQYF. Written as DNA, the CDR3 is TGTGCCAGCAGTCCCTCCCTAGCGGGAGGATCCGAGCAGTACTTC.

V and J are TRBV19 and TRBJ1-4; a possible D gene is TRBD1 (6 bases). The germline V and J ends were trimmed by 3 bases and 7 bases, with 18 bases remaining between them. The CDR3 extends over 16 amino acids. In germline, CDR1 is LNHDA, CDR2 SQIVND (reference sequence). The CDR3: CASSMYSRGGSEKLFF. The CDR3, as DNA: TGTGCCAGTAGTATGTACAGCAGAGGGGGGAGTGAAAAACTGTTTTTT.

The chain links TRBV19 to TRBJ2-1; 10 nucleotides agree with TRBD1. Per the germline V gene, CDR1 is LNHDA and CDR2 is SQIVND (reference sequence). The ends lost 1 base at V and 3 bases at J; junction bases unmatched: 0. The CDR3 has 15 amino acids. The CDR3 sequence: CASSIGDRGYNEQFF. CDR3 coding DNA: TGTGCCAGTAGTATAGGGGACAGGGGCTACAATGAGCAGTTCTTC.

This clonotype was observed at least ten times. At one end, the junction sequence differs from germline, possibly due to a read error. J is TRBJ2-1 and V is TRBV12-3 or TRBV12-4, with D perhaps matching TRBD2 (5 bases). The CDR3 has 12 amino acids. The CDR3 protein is CASTLQTGEQFF. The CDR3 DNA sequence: TGTGCCAGCACTTTACAGACGGGGGAGCAGTTCTTC.

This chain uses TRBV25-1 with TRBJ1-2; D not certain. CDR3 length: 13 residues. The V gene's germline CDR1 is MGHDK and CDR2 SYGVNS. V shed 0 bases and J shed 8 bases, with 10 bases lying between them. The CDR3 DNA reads TGTGCCAGCAGTGAATATATTCGGGGAGGCTACACCTTC. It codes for CASSEYIRGGYTF.